This note documents a single T cell receptor beta chain sequence. Trimming left V 4 bases short and J 0 bases short, with 13 bases between. This CDR3 has 17 residues. The V gene's germline CDR1 is SGHVS and CDR2 FNYEAQ. The method was immunoSEQ multiplex PCR; TCRdb's version includes in-frame clones alone and lacks a portion of them. In the table there are about 150,000 clones, roughly 88% of which are singletons. The data were obtained in a study of blood T cell repertoires in COVID-19. Study-level background: The analysed material was cDNA or gDNA that came from T cells, B-cell-depleted T cells, or PBMCs.

Specimen: peripheral blood. The rearrangement links TRBV7-6 to TRBJ1-6; possible D gene TRBD1, 6 bases. The receptor was derived from a man in his 60s with active or convalescent COVID-19. For the CDR3, the DNA is TGTGCCAGCAGCTCAACAGGGATAACCTCCTATAATTCACCCCTCCACTTT. Translated, it gives CASSSTGITSYNSPLHF.